This T cell receptor beta chain derives from a study of tissue T cells after allogeneic stem cell transplantation. Study-level findings and limits: Few T cell clones were shared across patients, but motif clusters showed tissue-specific shared signatures.

As regards this clone: Its target is not known.

V lost 4 bases to trimming and J lost 9 bases; unmatched junction nucleotides: 27. This CDR3 region has 19 residues. CDR1 and CDR2 from the germline V gene are GTSNPN and SVGIG (reference sequence). TCRbeta CDR3 was sequenced at survey depth with template counts. Sequenced by immunoSEQ multiplex PCR; TCRdb stores in-frame clones only, minus some. The sample comprises roughly 9,200 clones, 60% of which are singletons, and 9.6% rests with the top ten. The sample in question was tissue from the jejunum, obtained at autopsy. This TCR was sampled from a woman between 18 and 50 years old with breast cancer. This chain connects TRBV30 to TRBJ2-1; 7 nucleotides line up with TRBD1. CDR3 nucleotides: TGTGCCTGGATCCCCGGGACAGACCCCCAGTCGATAGGTTGGAGTGAGCAGTTCTTC. Encoded protein: CAWIPGTDPQSIGWSEQFF.